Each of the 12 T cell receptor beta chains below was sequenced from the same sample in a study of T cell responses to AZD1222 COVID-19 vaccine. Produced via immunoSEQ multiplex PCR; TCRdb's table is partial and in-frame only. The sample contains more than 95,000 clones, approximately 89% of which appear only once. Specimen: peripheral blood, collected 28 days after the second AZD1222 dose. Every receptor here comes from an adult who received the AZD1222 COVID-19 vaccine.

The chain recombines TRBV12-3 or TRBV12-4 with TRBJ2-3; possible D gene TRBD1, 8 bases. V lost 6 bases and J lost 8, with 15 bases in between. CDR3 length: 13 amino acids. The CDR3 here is CASSQDREGTQYF. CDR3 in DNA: TGTGCCAGCAGCCAGGACAGGGAGGGTACGCAGTATTTT.

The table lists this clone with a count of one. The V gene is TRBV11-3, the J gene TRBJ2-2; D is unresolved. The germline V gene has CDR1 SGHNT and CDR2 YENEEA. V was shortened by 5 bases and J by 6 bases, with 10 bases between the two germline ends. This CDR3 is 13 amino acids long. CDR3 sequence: CASSQRYSGELFF. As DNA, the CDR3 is TGTGCCAGCAGCCAGAGGTATTCCGGGGAGCTGTTTTTT.

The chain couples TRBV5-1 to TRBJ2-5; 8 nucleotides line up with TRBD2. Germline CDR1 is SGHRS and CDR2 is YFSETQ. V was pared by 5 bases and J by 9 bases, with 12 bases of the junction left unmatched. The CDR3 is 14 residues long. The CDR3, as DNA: TGCGCCAGCAGAGCGGGGGACGAGGGGAGAGCCCAGTACTTC. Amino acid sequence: CASRAGDEGRAQYF.

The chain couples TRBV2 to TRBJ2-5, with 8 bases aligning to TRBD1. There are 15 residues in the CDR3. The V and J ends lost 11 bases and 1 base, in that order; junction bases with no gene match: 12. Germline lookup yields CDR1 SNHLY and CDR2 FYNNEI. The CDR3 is CAGQQGGPFQETQYF. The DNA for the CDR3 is TGTGCCGGGCAACAGGGGGGACCCTTCCAAGAGACCCAGTACTTC.

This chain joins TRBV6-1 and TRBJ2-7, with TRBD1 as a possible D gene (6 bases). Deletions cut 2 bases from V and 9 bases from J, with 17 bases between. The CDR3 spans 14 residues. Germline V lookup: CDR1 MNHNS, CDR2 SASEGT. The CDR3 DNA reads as TGTGCCAGCAGTGAAATACGGGGACCCAGGGGGCAGTACTTC. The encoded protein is CASSEIRGPRGQYF.

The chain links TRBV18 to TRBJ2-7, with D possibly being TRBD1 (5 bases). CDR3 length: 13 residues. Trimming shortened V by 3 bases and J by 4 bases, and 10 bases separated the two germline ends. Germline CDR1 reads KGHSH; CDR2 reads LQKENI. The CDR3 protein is CASSPGRDYEQYF. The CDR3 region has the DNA TGTGCCAGCTCACCGGGCAGGGATTACGAGCAGTACTTC. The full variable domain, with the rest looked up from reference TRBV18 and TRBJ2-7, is NAGVMQNPRHLVRRRGQEARLRCSPMKGHSHVYWYRQLPEEGLKFMVYLQKENIIDESGMPKERFSAEFPKEGPSILRIQQVVRGDSAAYFCASSPGRDYEQYFGPGTRLTVT.

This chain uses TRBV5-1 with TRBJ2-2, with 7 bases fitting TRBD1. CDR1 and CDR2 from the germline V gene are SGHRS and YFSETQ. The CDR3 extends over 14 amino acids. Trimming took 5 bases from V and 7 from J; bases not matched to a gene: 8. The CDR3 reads CASSRDTGVGELFF. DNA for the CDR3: TGCGCCAGCAGTCGCGACACAGGGGTCGGGGAGCTGTTTTTT.

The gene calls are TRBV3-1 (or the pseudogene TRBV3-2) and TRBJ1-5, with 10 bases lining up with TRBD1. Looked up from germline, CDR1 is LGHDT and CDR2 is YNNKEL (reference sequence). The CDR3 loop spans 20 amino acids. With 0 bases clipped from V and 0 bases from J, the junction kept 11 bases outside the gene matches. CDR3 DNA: TGTGCCAGCAGCCAAGAAAGCCCCGGGACAGGGGTCGTTAGCAATCAGCCCCAGCATTTT. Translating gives CASSQESPGTGVVSNQPQHF.

The CDR3 spells CASSLDSYNEQFF. CDR3 DNA: TGCGCCAGCAGCTTGGACAGCTACAATGAGCAGTTCTTC. The gene calls are TRBV5-1 and TRBJ2-1, with unresolved D. Trimming removed 0 bases at V and 3 bases at J, with 4 bases between. This CDR3 is 13 amino acids long. Germline CDR1 reads SGHRS; CDR2 reads YFSETQ.

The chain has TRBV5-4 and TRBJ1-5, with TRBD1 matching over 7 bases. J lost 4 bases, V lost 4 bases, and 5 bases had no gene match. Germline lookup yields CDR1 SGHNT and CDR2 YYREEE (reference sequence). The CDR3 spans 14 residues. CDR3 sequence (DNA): TGTGCCAGCAGCCGGGACAGTAGTAATCAGCCCCAGCATTTT. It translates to CASSRDSSNQPQHF.

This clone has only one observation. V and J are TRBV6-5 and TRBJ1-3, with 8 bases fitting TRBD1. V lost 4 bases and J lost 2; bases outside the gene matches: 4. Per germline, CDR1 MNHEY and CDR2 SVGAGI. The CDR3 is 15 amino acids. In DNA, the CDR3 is TGTGCCAGCAGTTTGGACAGGGACCCTGGAAACACCATATATTTT. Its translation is CASSLDRDPGNTIYF.

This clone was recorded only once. CDR3 loop: CASSLLGLDHEQYF. The CDR3 bases are TGTGCCAGCAGCCTATTGGGCCTAGACCACGAGCAGTACTTC. The chain links TRBV7-9 to TRBJ2-7; D unclear. Germline-derived CDR1 and CDR2 are SEHNR and FQNEAQ (reference sequence). CDR3 length: 14 amino acids. The V end lost 5 bases, the J end lost 5 bases, and 16 bases lay between the germline ends.